Described below is a single T cell receptor (beta chain) sequence and its context. No antigen is known for it. The entry originates in a study of T cells in tumors after PD-1 blockade. For the study at large: Either cemiplimab 350 mg every 2 weeks or pembrolizumab 200 mg every 3 weeks was given. Study-level points and caveats: Around 37% of tumor TCR clonotypes were also found in blood.

This CDR3 has 15 residues. The V gene end was trimmed by 5 bases and the J gene end by 8 bases; junction bases not matched to a gene: 11. Germline loops: CDR1 MNHEY, CDR2 SMNVEV (reference sequence). Some clones are missing from TCRdb's copy, which holds only in-frame ones; the method was immunoSEQ multiplex PCR. Of some 47,000 clones listed, 79% were seen once; the top ten hold over 15%. This TCR was recovered from a human donor with basal cell carcinoma. This chain connects TRBV27 to TRBJ1-2; 10 bases align to TRBD1. Sequencing used PBMCs, obtained before anti-PD-1 treatment. The CDR3: CASSPERDRGFGYTF. DNA of the CDR3: TGTGCCAGCAGTCCCGAACGGGACAGGGGCTTCGGCTACACCTTC.